Shown below are 21 T cell receptor beta chains from a single sample sequenced in a study of blood T cell repertoires in COVID-19. The assay was immunoSEQ multiplex PCR, and TCRdb's table has in-frame clones only and misses some. The data contain a few hundred thousand clones, more than 75% of them singletons. Sequencing input: PBMCs or T cells enriched from blood (not recorded which). Receptors were obtained from a young man with acute COVID-19.

V usage is TRBV4-1 and J usage is TRBJ1-1; a weak D match, TRBD1 (6 bases). Per germline, CDR1 MGHRA and CDR2 YSYEKL. This CDR3 spans 14 amino acids. The V and J ends lost 0 bases and 6 bases respectively, with 11 bases between them. CDR3 DNA: TGCGCCAGCAGCCAAGACCAGGGGAGCCCTGAAGCTTTCTTT. It codes for CASSQDQGSPEAFF.

This chain uses TRBV14 with TRBJ2-7; D gene uncertain. With 3 bases removed from V and 2 bases from J, the gap between germline ends came to 8 bases. The CDR3 is 13 amino acids. Looked up from germline, CDR1 is SGHDN and CDR2 is FVKESK. The CDR3 DNA sequence: TGTGCCAGCAGCCATCCGTATACCTACGAGCAGTACTTC. This codes for CASSHPYTYEQYF.

This clone was recorded only once. In nucleotides, the CDR3 is TGTGCCAGCTCACCCGGACATAAAGAGACCCAGTACTTC. Protein product: CASSPGHKETQYF. This chain joins TRBV18 and TRBJ2-5; D might be TRBD1 (5 bases). Germline CDR1 reads KGHSH; CDR2 reads LQKENI. The CDR3 runs to 13 residues. The V and J ends lost 3 bases and 3 bases respectively, with 8 bases between them.

The V and J genes are TRBV7-5 and TRBJ2-5; TRBD2 is the table's D call, not checked against the DNA. TRBV7-5 corresponds to a pseudogene. The CDR3 is 11 amino acids. The CDR3 here is CVRSLLETQYF. DNA for the CDR3: TGTGTCAGAAGCTTACTAGAGACCCAGTACTTC.

This chain links TRBV7-9 with TRBJ1-4; 7 bases fit TRBD1. V shed 4 bases and J 5 bases; nucleotides not matched to a gene: 7. CDR3 length equals 15 residues. CDR1 SEHNR and CDR2 FQNEAQ come from the germline V gene (reference sequence). CDR3 loop: CASSSRTGGNEKLFF. CDR3 DNA: TGTGCCAGCAGCTCCCGGACAGGTGGGAATGAAAAACTGTTTTTT.

Points on this clone: Within the sample, other DNA sequences also encode this same CDR3. The J gene is TRBJ2-5, the V gene TRBV13, with 7 bases identical to TRBD2. Germline V gives CDR1 PRHDT, CDR2 FYEKMQ (reference sequence). With 2 bases clipped from V and 1 base from J, the junction kept 4 bases outside the gene matches. The CDR3 spans 15 residues. In DNA form, the CDR3 reads TGTGCCAGCAGCTTAAAAGGCGGGGGCCAAGAGACCCAGTACTTC. Residues: CASSLKGGGQETQYF.

In DNA form, the CDR3 reads TGTGCCAGCAGGGGGCGACACGAGCAGTACTTC. Translated, it gives CASRGRHEQYF. This rearrangement joins TRBV3-1 (or the pseudogene TRBV3-2) to TRBJ2-7, with a possible D match to TRBD1 (5 bases). Trimming stripped 6 bases from V and 5 bases from J, with 8 bases between. Germline V gene sequence: CDR1 LGHDT, CDR2 YNNKEL (reference sequence). The CDR3 is 11 amino acids.

This chain connects TRBV9 to TRBJ1-1; weak D call: TRBD1 (6 bases). This CDR3 comprises 13 residues. With 3 bases removed from V and 3 bases from J, the gap between germline ends came to 9 bases. From germline, CDR1 is SGDLS and CDR2 YYNGEE. The CDR3: CASSATGYTEAFF. In DNA form, the CDR3 reads TGTGCCAGCAGCGCAACAGGGTACACTGAAGCTTTCTTT.

The V and J genes are TRBV3-1 (or the pseudogene TRBV3-2) and TRBJ2-3; tentatively, D is TRBD1 (6 bases). Per the germline V gene, CDR1 is LGHDT and CDR2 is YNNKEL (reference sequence). The CDR3 sequence is 15 residues long. The V and J ends lost 5 bases and 3 bases respectively, with 15 bases between them. The CDR3 is CASSKTGIGTDTQYF. The CDR3 DNA follows: TGTGCCAGCAGCAAAACAGGGATAGGAACAGATACGCAGTATTTT.

The chain has TRBV6-4 and TRBJ1-2; D unclear. Germline-derived CDR1 and CDR2 are MRHNA and SNTAGT. V lost 4 bases, J lost 5 bases, and 5 bases lay in between. This CDR3 comprises 11 residues. CDR3 in amino acids: CASSAGYGYTF. DNA of the CDR3: TGTGCCAGCAGTGCAGGATATGGCTACACCTTC.

The V gene is TRBV5-6, the J gene TRBJ1-3; no firm D call. In germline, CDR1 is SGHDT, CDR2 YYEEEE. CDR3 size: 17 residues. V lost 4 bases and J lost 0, with 17 bases in between. In nucleotides, the CDR3 is TGTGCCAGCAGCCTAAGAGTTTCTCGGAGCTCTGGAAACACCATATATTTT. Its protein product is CASSLRVSRSSGNTIYF.

This rearrangement joins TRBV3-1 (or the pseudogene TRBV3-2) to TRBJ2-7; TRBD2 matches 7 bases. CDR1 and CDR2 from the germline V gene are LGHDT and YNNKEL (reference sequence). J gave up 0 bases and V 0 bases, and 5 bases lay outside the gene matches. This CDR3 has 16 residues. The CDR3 DNA reads as TGTGCCAGCAGCCAAGATCCAAGCGGGGTCTCCTACGAGCAGTACTTC. It is translated as CASSQDPSGVSYEQYF.

This clone was recorded a few times. This rearrangement joins TRBV6-5 to TRBJ1-5, with 7 positions matching TRBD1. Trimming removed 10 bases from V and 6 bases from J; junction bases left unmatched: 3. Looked up from germline, CDR1 is MNHEY and CDR2 is SVGAGI. The length of the CDR3 is 11 residues. CDR3 residues: CATTGAQPQHF. In DNA form, the CDR3 reads TGTGCCACCACAGGGGCTCAGCCCCAGCATTTT.

V is TRBV7-9 and J is TRBJ2-1; D is possibly TRBD2 (7 bases). CDR1 and CDR2 from the germline V gene are SEHNR and FQNEAQ (reference sequence). Trimming removed 0 bases at V and 4 bases at J, with 16 bases between. This CDR3 contains 17 residues. The CDR3 DNA sequence: TGTGCCAGCAGCTTAGCGCTAGTGGGGGGGCAGTACAATGAGCAGTTCTTC. This gives the protein CASSLALVGGQYNEQFF.

In its sample, this clone was seen a few times. The rearrangement links TRBV5-1 to TRBJ2-7; 7 bases align to TRBD1. V was clipped by 3 bases and J by 2 bases; unmatched bases: 2. Germline V gene sequence: CDR1 SGHRS, CDR2 YFSETQ. The CDR3 is 13 residues long. The CDR3 protein is CASSSGQTYEQYF. Here the CDR3 DNA reads TGCGCCAGCAGCTCGGGACAGACCTACGAGCAGTACTTC.

The J gene is TRBJ1-5, the V gene TRBV19; D is perhaps TRBD1 (5 bases). From germline, CDR1 is LNHDA and CDR2 SQIVND (reference sequence). Trimming left V 3 bases short and J 7 bases short, with 13 bases between. This CDR3 has 14 residues. CDR3 bases: TGTGCCAGTAGTATCGACAGTACCTCACAGCCCCAGCATTTT. Encoded protein: CASSIDSTSQPQHF.

The chain links TRBV11-2 to TRBJ1-2, with TRBD1 matching 12 bases. V dropped 8 bases and J dropped 2; count of bases not matched to a gene: 0. CDR3 length: 13 residues. CDR1 is SGHAT and CDR2 is FQNNGV in the germline V gene. Here the CDR3 reads CASGTGGNYGYTF. The CDR3 DNA reads as TGTGCCAGCGGGACAGGGGGCAACTATGGCTACACCTTC.

The genes are TRBV29-1 and TRBJ2-3; 12 bases agree with TRBD2. With V trimmed by 8 bases and J by 2 bases, 5 bases remained unmatched. Germline lookup yields CDR1 SQVTM and CDR2 ANQGSEA. The CDR3 has 14 amino acids. The CDR3 DNA reads as TGCAGCCTGGGACTAGCGGGCTACACAGATACGCAGTATTTT. The encoded protein is CSLGLAGYTDTQYF.

V is TRBV7-3 and J is TRBJ2-1; 7 bases match TRBD1. CDR1 and CDR2 (germline): SGHTA, FQGTGA. The CDR3 is 15 residues long. V trimming: 6 bases; J trimming: 13 bases; junction bases outside the gene matches: 18. CDR3 DNA: TGTGCCAGCAGGCATCCTGCCGACAGGGCTGGAAGCCAGTTCTTC. Translation: CASRHPADRAGSQFF.

The chain has TRBV6-1 and TRBJ1-2; D unresolved. The CDR3 runs 15 residues. Germline values: CDR1 MNHNS, CDR2 SASEGT. The V end lost 2 bases, the J end lost 4 bases, and 14 bases lay between the germline ends. CDR3 loop: CASSEYGDTSYGYTF. The DNA of the CDR3 is TGTGCCAGCAGTGAATACGGCGACACCTCCTATGGCTACACCTTC.

This rearrangement joins TRBV5-4 to TRBJ1-4, with no clear D. V gave up 4 bases and J gave up 4 bases, with 2 bases separating them. Germline lookup yields CDR1 SGHNT and CDR2 YYREEE (reference sequence). CDR3 length equals 11 residues. The CDR3 here is CASSLNEKLFF. The DNA for the CDR3 is TGTGCCAGCAGCCTTAATGAAAAACTGTTTTTT.